Many counts were recorded for the clone carrying this T cell receptor beta chain. Its specificity is unknown. This record belongs to a study of regulatory T cells in long-lasting Graves disease. About the research overall: The study enrolled newly diagnosed Graves' patients on antithyroid drugs under 3 months.

The sample's time point: newly diagnosed GD, antithyroid drugs for less than 3 months. Making the TCR library involved RNA that had been extracted from PBMCs. Study-level findings and limits: TRBV28, TRBJ1-2 and TRBJ2-5 were favored in persistent disease. Public clonotype sharing was higher in persistent than newly diagnosed patients.

There are 15 residues in the CDR3. The ends were cut back, 6 bases at V and 5 bases at J, with 16 bases in the middle. Germline V gene data show CDR1 as MNHNS and CDR2 as SASEGT. To make TCR beta libraries, researchers used iRepertoire HTBI primers and Arm-PCR of CDR3 regions. TCRdb reprocessed the multiplex PCR reads with MiXCR, giving one entry per CDR3 protein. Of about 240,000 distinct CDR3 sequences in the sample, roughly a fifth were seen once. This clonotype was obtained from a female donor with Graves disease. This material consisted of peripheral blood mononuclear cells (PBMCs), taken at new diagnosis, from a patient treated with antithyroid drugs. The chain is built from TRBV6-1 and TRBJ2-2, with D maybe TRBD2 (7 bases). Written as DNA, the CDR3 is TGTGCCAGCAGCCTCTGGGGGGGGCGGACCGGGGAGCTGTTTTTT. Amino acid sequence: CASSLWGGRTGELFF.